This T cell receptor (beta chain) was documented in a study of Tregs in tolerant kidney transplant recipients. Recipients received nonmyeloablative bone marrow transplants from related graft donors, with transient mixed chimerism. CDR1 and CDR2 (germline): SEHNR, FQNEAQ (reference sequence). With 8 bases clipped from V and 3 bases from J, the junction kept 1 base outside the gene matches. The CDR3 is 12 residues long. The assay was immunoSEQ multiplex PCR, and TCRdb's table has in-frame clones only and misses some. This table has tens of thousands of clones, around 87% appearing once. This clone was picked up a small number of times. As yet, its antigen is unknown. Findings and caveats of the study: Donor-specific Treg expansion exceeded global Treg expansion in tolerant patients, suggesting antigen drive.

The clonotype was recovered from a human patient who received a combined kidney and bone marrow transplant. Some T cells may be supplied by the graft donor. This sequence joins TRBV7-9 and TRBJ1-5; 7 positions agree with TRBD1. The sample here was CD4+ T cells from blood (PBMCs), taken 6 months after the transplant. CDR3 in amino acids: CASGQDNQPQHF. The DNA for the CDR3 is TGTGCCAGCGGACAGGACAATCAGCCCCAGCATTTT.